This T cell receptor beta chain was captured by sequencing in a study of siplizumab effects on memory and regulatory T cells. Some clones are missing from TCRdb's copy, which holds only in-frame ones; the method was immunoSEQ multiplex PCR. This table has roughly 82,000 clones, approximately 86% appearing once. Study outcomes and limitations: Researchers did not confirm the suppressive function of proliferating Tregs from siplizumab cultures. Under siplizumab, an average around 68% of mappable alloreactive CD4+ clones were Treg-derived, compared with around 25% in controls. Naive T cells looked more diverse than memory cells, and they looked like major contributors to the alloresponse.

Worth noting for this clone: The antigen remains unidentified.

Sample: Tregs sorted from blood. This clonotype was sampled from a human donor in good health.

For the CDR3, the DNA is TGCGCCAGCAGCCAAGTTCGGGGGGGCACAGATACGCAGTATTTT. This encodes CASSQVRGGTDTQYF. The gene calls are TRBV4-1 and TRBJ2-3; 7 positions match TRBD2. Germline CDR1 and CDR2: MGHRA and YSYEKL. Trimming took 1 base from V and 1 from J; bases not matched to a gene: 2. The CDR3 runs 15 residues.